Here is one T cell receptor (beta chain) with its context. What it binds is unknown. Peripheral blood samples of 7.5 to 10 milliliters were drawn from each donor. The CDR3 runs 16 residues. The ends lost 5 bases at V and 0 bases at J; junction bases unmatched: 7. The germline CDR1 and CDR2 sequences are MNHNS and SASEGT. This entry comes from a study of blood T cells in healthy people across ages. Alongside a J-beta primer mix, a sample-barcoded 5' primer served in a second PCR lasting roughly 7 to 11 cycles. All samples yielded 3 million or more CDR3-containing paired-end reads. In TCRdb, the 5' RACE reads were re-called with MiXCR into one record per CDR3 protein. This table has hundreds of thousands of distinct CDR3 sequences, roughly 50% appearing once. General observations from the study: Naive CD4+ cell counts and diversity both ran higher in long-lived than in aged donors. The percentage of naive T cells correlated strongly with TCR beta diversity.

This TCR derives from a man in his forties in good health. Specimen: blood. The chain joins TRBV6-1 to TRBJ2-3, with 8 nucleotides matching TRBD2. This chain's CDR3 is CASSPRTSPSTDTQYF. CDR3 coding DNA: TGTGCCAGCAGTCCGCGGACTAGCCCTAGCACAGATACGCAGTATTTT.